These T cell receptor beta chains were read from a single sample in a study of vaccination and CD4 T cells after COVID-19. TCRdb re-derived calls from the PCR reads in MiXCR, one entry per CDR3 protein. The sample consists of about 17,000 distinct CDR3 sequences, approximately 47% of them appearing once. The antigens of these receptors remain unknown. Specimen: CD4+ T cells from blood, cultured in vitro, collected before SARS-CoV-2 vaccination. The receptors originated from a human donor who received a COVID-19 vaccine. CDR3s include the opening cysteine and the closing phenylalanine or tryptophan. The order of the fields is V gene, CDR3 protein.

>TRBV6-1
CASRRGDGYTF
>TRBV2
CASSGQGGEQYF
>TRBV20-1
CSARDDRGSGNTIYF
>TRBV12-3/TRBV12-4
CASSLSGSRTSNEQFF
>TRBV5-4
CASSPGQAANTEAFF
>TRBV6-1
CASTRGPVPYGYTF
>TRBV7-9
CASSLGEGQDGYTF
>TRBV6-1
CASSNKASRRRGYTF
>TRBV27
CASSLTKNTEAFF
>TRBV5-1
CASSLGTSGAADTQYF
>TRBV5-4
CASSFGSGQETQYF
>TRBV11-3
CASSPRGPQGARFEQYF
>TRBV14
CASSQDLVNTEAFF
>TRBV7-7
CASSLDLSYEQYF
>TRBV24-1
CATRSQGIRADTGELFF
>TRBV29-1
CSVEWGRDTQYF
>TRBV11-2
CASSLQGQSNQPQHF
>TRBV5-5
CASSPPGQEETQYF
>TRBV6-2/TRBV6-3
CASSYSAPGELFF
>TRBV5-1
CASSYRGSQETQYF
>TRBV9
CASSSGQGAVGGYTF
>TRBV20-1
CSARGGEDYEQYF
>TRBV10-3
CAISESGRGVLIDYGYTF
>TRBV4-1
CASSQGASGQGFYEQYF
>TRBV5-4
CASSHPLGEPGYTF
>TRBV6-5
CASSYSTRQGDLYEQYF
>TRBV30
CAWSVQGGLVETQYF
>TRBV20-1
CSARERGGAETQYF
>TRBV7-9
CASSRLAGNEQFF
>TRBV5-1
CASSSPGGGTEAFF
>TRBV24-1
CATSVPQGSYNEQFF
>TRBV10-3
CAISSGTSGVGDTQYF
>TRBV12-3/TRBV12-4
CASSLGGPGTQETQYF
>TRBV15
CATSTAIAGGPETQYF
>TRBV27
CASSLIVGGSGGTEAFF
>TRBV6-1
CASSERRNSPLHF
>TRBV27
CASSFQGRSYEQYF
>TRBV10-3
CAISVEGGPNQPQHF
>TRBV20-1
CSATLAGGSTDTQYF
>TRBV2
CASSEAPVTGELFF
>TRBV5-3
CASRPDRGLGWEQYF
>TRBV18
CASSPETNYEQYF
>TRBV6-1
CASSVTGVDQPQHF
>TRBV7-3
CASSFGARGTDTQYF
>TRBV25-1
CASSVGAVYNEQFF
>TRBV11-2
CASSLGLAGGGELFF
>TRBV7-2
CASSVGGQQETQYF
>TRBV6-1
CASREEGGGTDTQYF